A selection of T cell receptor beta chains follows, all from one sample in a study of blood T cell repertoires in COVID-19. Measured with immunoSEQ multiplex PCR; TCRdb has only the in-frame clones, and not every one. The sample gives over 150,000 clones, roughly 90% of which show up once; 0.53% is in the top ten. Material: peripheral blood. Receptor source: a man aged 50-60 years with acute or convalescent COVID-19. CDR3s include the opening cysteine and the closing phenylalanine or tryptophan. D genes are given only for firm matches. Where a row states a size, it is once, few, many or the class of an expanded clone; other rows omit it.

J	V	size	D	CDR3	DNA
TRBJ2-7	TRBV10-3	NA	NA	CAISERLRDTYEQYF	TGTGCCATCAGTGAACGTTTACGGGACACATACGAGCAGTACTTC
TRBJ1-2	TRBV5-5	NA	NA	CASSLVGESGYTF	TGTGCCAGCAGCTTGGTTGGGGAGTCTGGCTACACCTTC
TRBJ1-5	TRBV6-2/TRBV6-3	NA	NA	CASSTRGGANQPQHF	TGTGCCAGCAGCACACGAGGGGGGGCGAATCAGCCCCAGCATTTT
TRBJ2-5	TRBV5-1	NA	NA	CASSLAGGRETQYF	TGCGCCAGCAGCTTGGCAGGGGGGCGAGAGACCCAGTACTTC
TRBJ2-5	TRBV3-1/TRBV3-2	NA	NA	CASSQGLQETQYF	TGTGCCAGCAGCCAAGGACTTCAAGAGACCCAGTACTTC
TRBJ2-2	TRBV4-1	NA	NA	CASSLQPGQNTGELFF	TGCGCCAGCAGCCTTCAGCCAGGACAGAACACCGGGGAGCTGTTTTTT
TRBJ1-2	TRBV27	NA	NA	CASSLRGADYTF	TGTGCCAGCAGTTTACGGGGGGCTGACTACACCTTC
TRBJ2-1	TRBV4-3	NA	TRBD2	CASSQDLGLAGLGEQFF	TGCGCCAGCAGCCAAGACCTCGGACTAGCGGGGTTGGGTGAGCAGTTCTTC
TRBJ1-1	TRBV7-3	NA	NA	CASSPQGLGVAFF	TGTGCCAGCAGCCCCCAGGGGTTAGGGGTTGCTTTCTTT
TRBJ1-2	TRBV10-3	NA	NA	CAINQPGSDYGYTF	TGTGCCATCAACCAACCGGGGAGTGACTATGGCTACACCTTC
TRBJ1-2	TRBV2	few	NA	CASTGVGYGYTF	TGTGCCAGCACGGGGGTCGGCTATGGCTACACCTTC
TRBJ1-3	TRBV9	NA	TRBD1	CASSVDDRGTNTIYF	TGTGCCAGCAGCGTAGACGACAGGGGTACGAACACCATATATTTT